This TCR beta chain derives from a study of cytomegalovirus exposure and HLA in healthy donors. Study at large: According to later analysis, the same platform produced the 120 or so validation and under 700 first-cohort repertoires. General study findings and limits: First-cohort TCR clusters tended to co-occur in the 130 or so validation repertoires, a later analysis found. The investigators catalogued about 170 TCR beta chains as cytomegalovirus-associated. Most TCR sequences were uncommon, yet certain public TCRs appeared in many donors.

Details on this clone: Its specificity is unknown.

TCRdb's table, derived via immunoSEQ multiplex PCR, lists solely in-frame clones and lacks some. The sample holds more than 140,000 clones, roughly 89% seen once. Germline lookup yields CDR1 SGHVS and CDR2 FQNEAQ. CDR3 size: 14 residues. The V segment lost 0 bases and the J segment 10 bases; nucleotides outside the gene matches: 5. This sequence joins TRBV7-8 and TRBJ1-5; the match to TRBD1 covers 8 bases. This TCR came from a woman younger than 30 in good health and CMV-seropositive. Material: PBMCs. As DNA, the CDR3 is TGTGCCAGCAGCTTAGCCAGGGGGCGATCACCCCAGCATTTT. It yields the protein CASSLARGRSPQHF. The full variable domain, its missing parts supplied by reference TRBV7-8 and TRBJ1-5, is GAGVSQSPRYKVAKRGQDVALRCDPISGHVSLFWYQQALGQGPEFLTYFQNEAQLDKSGLPSDRFFAERPEGSVSTLKIQRTQQEDSAVYLCASSLARGRSPQHFGDGTRLSIL.